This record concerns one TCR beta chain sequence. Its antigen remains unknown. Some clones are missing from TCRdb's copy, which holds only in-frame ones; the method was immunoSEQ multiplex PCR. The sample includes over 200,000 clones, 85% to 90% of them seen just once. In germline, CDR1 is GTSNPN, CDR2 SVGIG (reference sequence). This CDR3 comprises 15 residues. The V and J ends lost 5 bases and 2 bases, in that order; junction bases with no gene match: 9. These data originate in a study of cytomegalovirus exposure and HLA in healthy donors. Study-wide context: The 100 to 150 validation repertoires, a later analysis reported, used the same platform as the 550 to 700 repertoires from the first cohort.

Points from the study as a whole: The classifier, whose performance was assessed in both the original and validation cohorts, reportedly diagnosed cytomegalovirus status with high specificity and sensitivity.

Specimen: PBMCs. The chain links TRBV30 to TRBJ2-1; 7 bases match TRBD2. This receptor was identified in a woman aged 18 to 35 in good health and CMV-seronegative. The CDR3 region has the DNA TGTGCCTGGGGTGAGAGCGGGAAAGCCTACAATGAGCAGTTCTTC. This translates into CAWGESGKAYNEQFF.